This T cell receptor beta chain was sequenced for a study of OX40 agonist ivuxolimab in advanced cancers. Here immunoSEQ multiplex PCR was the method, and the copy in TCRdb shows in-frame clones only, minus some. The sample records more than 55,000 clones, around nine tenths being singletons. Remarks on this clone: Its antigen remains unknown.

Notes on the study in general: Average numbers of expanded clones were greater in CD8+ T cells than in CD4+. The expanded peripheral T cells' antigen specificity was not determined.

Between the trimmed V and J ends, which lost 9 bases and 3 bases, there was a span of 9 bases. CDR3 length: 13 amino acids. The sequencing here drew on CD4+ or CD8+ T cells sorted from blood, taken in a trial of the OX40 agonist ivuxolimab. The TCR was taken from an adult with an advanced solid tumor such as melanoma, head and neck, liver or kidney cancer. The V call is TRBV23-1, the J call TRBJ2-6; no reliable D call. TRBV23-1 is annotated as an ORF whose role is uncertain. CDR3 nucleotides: TGCGCCAGTCCCTGGGTTGGGGCCAACGTCCTGACTTTC. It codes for CASPWVGANVLTF.